This T cell receptor (beta chain) was recorded in a study of T-cell memory formation after mild COVID-19. Constant-segment primers served in 5'RACE that generated TCR alpha and TCR beta cDNA libraries bearing sample barcodes and UMIs. TCRdb used MiXCR to reprocess the 5' RACE reads, holding one entry per CDR3 protein. Of roughly 250,000 distinct CDR3 sequences in the sample, 15% to 20% were seen once. Study-wide points: That cross-reactive memory joined was suggested by some responding clones appearing in pre-infection memory. CD4+ bias marked clones expanding day 15 to 37, unlike balanced contracting clones. Of the contracting clones, CD4+ ones lay mainly in CM and EM, and CD8+ ones in EMRA.

Concerning this clonotype: Its antigen is unidentified.

CDR3 length: 13 residues. Trimming left V 3 bases short and J 6 bases short, with 12 bases between. CDR1 is SEHNR and CDR2 is FQNEAQ in the germline V gene (reference sequence). This TCR was sampled from a man aged 18 to 29 who had mild COVID-19 (a few samples of this study predate the infection). Cell type and time point are not known. The sequenced sample was PBMCs or a T cell subset sorted from them (not recorded which). V is TRBV7-9 and J is TRBJ2-7; a possible D gene is TRBD2 (5 bases). CDR3 sequence (DNA): TGTGCCAGCAGCTTGGAGGTCCCTAGCGAGCAGTACTTC. Protein product: CASSLEVPSEQYF.